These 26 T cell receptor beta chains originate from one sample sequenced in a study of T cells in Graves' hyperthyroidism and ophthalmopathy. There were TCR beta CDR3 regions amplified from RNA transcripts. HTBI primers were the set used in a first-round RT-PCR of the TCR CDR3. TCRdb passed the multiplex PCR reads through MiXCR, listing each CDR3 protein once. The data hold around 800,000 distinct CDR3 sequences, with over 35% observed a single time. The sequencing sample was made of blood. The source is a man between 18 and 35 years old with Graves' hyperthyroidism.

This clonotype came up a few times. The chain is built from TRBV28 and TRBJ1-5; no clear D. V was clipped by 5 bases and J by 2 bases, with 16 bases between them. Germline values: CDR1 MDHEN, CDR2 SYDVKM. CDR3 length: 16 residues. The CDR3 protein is CASSPHLGRGNQPQHF. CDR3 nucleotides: TGTGCCAGCAGTCCTCACCTTGGACGGGGCAATCAGCCCCAGCATTTT. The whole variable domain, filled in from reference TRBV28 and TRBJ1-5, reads DVKVTQSSRYLVKRTGEKVFLECVQDMDHENMFWYRQDPGLGLRLIYFSYDVKMKEKGDIPEGYSVSREKKERFSLILESASTNQTSMYLCASSPHLGRGNQPQHFGDGTRLSIL.

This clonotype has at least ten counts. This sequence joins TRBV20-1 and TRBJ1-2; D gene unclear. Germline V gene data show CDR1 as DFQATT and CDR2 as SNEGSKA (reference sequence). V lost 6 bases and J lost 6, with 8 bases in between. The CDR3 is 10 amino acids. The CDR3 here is CSAILNGYTF. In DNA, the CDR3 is TGCAGTGCCATCCTGAATGGCTACACCTTC.

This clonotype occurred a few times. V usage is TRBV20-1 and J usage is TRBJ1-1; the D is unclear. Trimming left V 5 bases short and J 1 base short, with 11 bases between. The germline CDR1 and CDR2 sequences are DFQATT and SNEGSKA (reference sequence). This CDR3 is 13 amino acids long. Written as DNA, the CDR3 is TGCAGTGCTTCGGACCCGCCGAACACTGAAGCTTTCTTT. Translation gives CSASDPPNTEAFF.

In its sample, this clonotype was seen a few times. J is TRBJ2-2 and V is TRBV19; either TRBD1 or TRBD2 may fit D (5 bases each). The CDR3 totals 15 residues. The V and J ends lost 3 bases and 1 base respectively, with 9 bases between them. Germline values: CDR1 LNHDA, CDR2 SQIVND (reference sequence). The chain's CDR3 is CASSMRGMNTGELFF. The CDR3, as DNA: TGTGCCAGTAGTATGAGGGGCATGAACACCGGGGAGCTGTTTTTT.

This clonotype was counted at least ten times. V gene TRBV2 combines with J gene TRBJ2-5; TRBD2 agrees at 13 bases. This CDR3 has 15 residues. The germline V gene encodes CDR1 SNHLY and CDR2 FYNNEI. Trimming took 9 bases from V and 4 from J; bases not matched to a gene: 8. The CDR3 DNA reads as TGTGCCAGTAGTCGACTAGCGGGAGGAAGAGAGACCCAGTACTTC. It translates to CASSRLAGGRETQYF.

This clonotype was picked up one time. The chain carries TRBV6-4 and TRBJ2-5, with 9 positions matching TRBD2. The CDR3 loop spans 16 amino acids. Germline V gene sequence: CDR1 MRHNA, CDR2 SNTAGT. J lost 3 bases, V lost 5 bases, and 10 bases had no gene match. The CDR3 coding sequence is TGTGCCAGCAGTTACTTAGCGGGAGAGGTGGAAGAGACCCAGTACTTC. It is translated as CASSYLAGEVEETQYF.

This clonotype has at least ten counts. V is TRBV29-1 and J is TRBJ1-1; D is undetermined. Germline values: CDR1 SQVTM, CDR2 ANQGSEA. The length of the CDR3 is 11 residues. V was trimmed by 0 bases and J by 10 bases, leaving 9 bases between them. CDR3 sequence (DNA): TGCAGCGTTGAAGATCCACGTGGAGCTTTCTTT. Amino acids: CSVEDPRGAFF.

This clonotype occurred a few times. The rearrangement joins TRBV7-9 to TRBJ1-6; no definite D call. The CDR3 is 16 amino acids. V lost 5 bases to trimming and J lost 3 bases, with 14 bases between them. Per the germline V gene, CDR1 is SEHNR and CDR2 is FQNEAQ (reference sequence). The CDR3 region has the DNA TGTGCCAGCAGCGCGATGATTAGGAACTATAATTCACCCCTCCACTTT. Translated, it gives CASSAMIRNYNSPLHF.

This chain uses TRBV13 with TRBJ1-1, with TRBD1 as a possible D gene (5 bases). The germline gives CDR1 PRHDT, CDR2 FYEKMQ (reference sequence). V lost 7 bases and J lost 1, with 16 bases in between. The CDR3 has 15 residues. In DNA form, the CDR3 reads TGTGCCAGCATACTTCTCGGACATACGAACACTGAAGCTTTCTTT. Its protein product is CASILLGHTNTEAFF.

DNA of the CDR3: TGTGCCAGCAGTTTCGACGGCGGGACCGGGGAGCTGTTTTTT. Its translation is CASSFDGGTGELFF. The chain joins TRBV6-5 to TRBJ2-2; the D gene is possibly TRBD2 (5 bases). Germline CDR1 reads MNHEY; CDR2 reads SVGAGI. V was trimmed by 4 bases and J by 5 bases, leaving 11 bases between them. This CDR3 is built from 14 residues.

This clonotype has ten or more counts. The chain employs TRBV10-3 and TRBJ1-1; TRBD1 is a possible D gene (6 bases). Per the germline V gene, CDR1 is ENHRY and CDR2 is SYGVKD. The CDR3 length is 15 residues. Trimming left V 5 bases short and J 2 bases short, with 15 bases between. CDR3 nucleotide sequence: TGTGCCATCAGTCCCAGGGACACCGGTAACACTGAAGCTTTCTTT. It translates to CAISPRDTGNTEAFF.

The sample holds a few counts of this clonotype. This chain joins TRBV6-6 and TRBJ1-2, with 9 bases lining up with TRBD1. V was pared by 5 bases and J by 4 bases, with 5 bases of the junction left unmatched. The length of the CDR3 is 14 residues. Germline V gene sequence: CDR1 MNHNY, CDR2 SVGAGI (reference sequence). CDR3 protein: CASSTRQGGYGYTF. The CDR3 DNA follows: TGTGCCAGCAGTACCCGACAGGGGGGCTATGGCTACACCTTC.

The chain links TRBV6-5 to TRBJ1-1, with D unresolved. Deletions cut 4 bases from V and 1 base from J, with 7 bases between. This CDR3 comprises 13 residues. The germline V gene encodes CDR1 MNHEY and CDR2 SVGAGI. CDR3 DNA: TGTGCCAGCAGTTGGGCACCGAACACTGAAGCTTTCTTT. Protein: CASSWAPNTEAFF.

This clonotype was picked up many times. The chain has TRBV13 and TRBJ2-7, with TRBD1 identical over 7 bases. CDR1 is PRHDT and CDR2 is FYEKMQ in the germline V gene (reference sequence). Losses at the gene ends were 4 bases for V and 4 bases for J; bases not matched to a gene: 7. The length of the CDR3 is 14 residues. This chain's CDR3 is CASSSPGQPYEQYF. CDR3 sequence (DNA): TGTGCCAGCAGCTCTCCGGGACAGCCTTACGAGCAGTACTTC.

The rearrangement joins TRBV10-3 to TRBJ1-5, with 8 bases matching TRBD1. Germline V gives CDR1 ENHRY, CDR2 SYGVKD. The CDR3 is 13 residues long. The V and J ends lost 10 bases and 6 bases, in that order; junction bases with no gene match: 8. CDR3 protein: CATGTGRTQPQHF. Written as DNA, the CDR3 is TGTGCCACCGGGACAGGTCGCACTCAGCCCCAGCATTTT.

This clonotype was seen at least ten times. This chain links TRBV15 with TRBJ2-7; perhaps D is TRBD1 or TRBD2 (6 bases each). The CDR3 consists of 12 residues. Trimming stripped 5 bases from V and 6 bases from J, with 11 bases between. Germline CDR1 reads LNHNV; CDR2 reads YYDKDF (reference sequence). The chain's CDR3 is CATSWGASEQYF. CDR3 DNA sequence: TGTGCCACCAGCTGGGGGGCCTCCGAGCAGTACTTC. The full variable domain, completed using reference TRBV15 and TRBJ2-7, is DAMVIQNPRYQVTQFGKPVTLSCSQTLNHNVMYWYQQKSSQAPKLLFHYYDKDFNNEADTPDNFQSRRPNTSFCFLDIRSPGLGDTAMYLCATSWGASEQYFGPGTRLTVT.

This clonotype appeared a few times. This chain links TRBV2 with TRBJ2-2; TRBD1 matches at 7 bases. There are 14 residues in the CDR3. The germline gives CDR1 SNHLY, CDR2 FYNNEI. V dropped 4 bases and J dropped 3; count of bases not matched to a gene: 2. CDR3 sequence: CASSAGQYTGELFF. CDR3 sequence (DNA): TGTGCCAGCAGTGCGGGACAGTACACCGGGGAGCTGTTTTTT.

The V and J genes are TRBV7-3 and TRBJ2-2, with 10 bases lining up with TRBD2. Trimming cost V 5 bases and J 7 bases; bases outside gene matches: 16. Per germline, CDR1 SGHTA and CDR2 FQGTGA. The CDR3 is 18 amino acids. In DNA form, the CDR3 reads TGTGCCAGCAGCCAAGGAATATCGCTAGCGGGAGTCGTCGGGGAGCTGTTTTTT. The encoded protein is CASSQGISLAGVVGELFF.

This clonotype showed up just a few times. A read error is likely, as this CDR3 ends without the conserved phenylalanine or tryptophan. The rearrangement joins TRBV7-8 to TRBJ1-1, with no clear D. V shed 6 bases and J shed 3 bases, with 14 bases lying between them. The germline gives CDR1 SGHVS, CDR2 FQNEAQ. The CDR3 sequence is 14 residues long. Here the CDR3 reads CASSDGRTYTEAFL. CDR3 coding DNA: TGTGCCAGCAGTGACGGACGGACCTACACTGAAGCTTTCCTT.

CDR3 sequence (DNA): TGTGCCATCAGTGACCCTACCAGCTACGAGCAGTACTTC. It specifies CAISDPTSYEQYF. This chain links TRBV10-3 with TRBJ2-7; D unclear. Germline CDR1 and CDR2: ENHRY and SYGVKD. V shed 3 bases and J shed 3 bases, with 9 bases lying between them. The CDR3 is 13 residues long.

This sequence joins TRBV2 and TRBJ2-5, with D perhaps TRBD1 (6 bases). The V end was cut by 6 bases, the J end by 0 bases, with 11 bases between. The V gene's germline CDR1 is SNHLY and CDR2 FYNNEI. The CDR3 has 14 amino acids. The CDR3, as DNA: TGTGCCAGCAGGGGCCAGGGGCACCAAGAGACCCAGTACTTC. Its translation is CASRGQGHQETQYF.

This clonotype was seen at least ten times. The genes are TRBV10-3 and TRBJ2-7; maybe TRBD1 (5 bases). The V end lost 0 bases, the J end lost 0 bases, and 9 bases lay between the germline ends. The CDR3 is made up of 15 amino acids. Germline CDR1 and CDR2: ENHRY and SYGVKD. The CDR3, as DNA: TGTGCCATCAGTGAGTCAAGGGGCACCTCCTACGAGCAGTACTTC. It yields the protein CAISESRGTSYEQYF.

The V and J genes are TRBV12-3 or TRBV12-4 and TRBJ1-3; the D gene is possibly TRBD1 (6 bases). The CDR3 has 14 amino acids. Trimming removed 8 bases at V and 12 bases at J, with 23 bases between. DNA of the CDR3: TGTGCCAGCGGCTATACCGGGGGCGACGACTTCATATATTTT. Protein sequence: CASGYTGGDDFIYF.

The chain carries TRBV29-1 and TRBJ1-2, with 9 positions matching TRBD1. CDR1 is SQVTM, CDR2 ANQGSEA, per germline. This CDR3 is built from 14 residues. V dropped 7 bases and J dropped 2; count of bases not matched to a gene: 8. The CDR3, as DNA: TGCAGCGAAGGGACAGGGAGGGGGAACTATGGCTACACCTTC. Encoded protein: CSEGTGRGNYGYTF.

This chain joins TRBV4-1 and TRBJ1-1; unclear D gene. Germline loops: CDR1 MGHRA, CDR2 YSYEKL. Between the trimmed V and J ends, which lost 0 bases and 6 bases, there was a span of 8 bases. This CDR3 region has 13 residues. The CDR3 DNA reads TGCGCCAGCAGCCAAGATCGGAGTTCTGAAGCTTTCTTT. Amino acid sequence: CASSQDRSSEAFF.

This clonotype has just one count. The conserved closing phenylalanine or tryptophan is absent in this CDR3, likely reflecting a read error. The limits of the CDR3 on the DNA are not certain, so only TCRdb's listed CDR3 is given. The CDR3 protein is CASSLGDL. The gene calls are TRBV7-9 and TRBJ2-5. The CDR3 length equals 8 residues, ends included. The germline V gene has CDR1 SEHNR and CDR2 FQNEAQ (reference sequence).